This T cell receptor (beta chain) came from a study of T cell repertoires in cytomegalovirus infection. TCRdb ran MiXCR on the reads and lists one entry per CDR3 protein. The sample shows some 150,000 distinct CDR3 sequences, 23% of them seen only once. CDR1 and CDR2 from the germline V gene are SGHDT and YYEEEE. This CDR3 contains 18 residues. After removal of 2 bases from V and 3 bases from J, the junction contained 11 bases not matched to a gene. Sequencing used PBMCs. The TCR sequence derives from a human donor in good health (CMV status not recorded). Some clones in this sample may be carry-over from other donors' samples. The rearrangement links TRBV5-6 to TRBJ2-5; 12 nucleotides line up with TRBD2. The CDR3 protein is CASSFRLAGAKLKETQYF. CDR3 DNA: TGTGCCAGCAGCTTCCGACTAGCGGGGGCCAAACTTAAAGAGACCCAGTACTTC. Full variable domain (missing parts from reference TRBV5-6 and TRBJ2-5): DAGVTQSPTHLIKTRGQQVTLRCSPKSGHDTVSWYQQALGQGPQFIFQYYEEEERQRGNFPDRFSGHQFPNYSSELNVNALLLGDSALYLCASSFRLAGAKLKETQYFGPGTRLLVL.